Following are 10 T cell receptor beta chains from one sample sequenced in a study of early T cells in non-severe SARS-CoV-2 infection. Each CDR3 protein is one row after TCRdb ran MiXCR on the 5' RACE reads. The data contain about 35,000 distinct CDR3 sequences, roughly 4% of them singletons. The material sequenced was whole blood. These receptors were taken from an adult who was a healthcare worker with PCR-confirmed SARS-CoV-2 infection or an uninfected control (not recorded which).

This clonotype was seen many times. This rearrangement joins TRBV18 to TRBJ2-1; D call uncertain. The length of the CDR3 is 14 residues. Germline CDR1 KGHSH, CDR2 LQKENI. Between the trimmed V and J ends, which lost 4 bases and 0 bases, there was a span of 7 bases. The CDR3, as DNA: TGTGCCAGCTCACGCATACTCTCCTACAATGAGCAGTTCTTC. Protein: CASSRILSYNEQFF.

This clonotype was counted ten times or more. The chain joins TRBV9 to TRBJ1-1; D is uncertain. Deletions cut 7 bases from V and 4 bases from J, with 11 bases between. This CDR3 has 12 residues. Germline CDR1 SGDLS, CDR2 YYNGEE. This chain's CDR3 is CASGPVSTEAFF. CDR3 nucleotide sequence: TGTGCCAGCGGACCTGTAAGCACTGAAGCTTTCTTT.

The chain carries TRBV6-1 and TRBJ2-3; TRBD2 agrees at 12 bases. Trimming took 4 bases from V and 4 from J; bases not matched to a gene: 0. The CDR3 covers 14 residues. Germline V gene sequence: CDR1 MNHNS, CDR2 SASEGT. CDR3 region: CASSGLAGADTQYF. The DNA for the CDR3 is TGTGCCAGCAGTGGACTAGCGGGAGCAGATACGCAGTATTTT.

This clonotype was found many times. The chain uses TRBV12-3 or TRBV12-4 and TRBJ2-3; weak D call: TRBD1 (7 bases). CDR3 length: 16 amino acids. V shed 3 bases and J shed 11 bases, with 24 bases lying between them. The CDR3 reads CASSFLQGGERKRQYF. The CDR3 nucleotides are TGTGCCAGCAGTTTCCTCCAGGGGGGCGAAAGGAAAAGGCAGTATTTT.

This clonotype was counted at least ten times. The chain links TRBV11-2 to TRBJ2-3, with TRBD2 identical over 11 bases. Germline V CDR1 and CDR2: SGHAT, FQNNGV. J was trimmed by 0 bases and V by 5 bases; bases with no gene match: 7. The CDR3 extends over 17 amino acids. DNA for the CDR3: TGTGCCAGCAGCGTGCTAGCGGGAGGTGGTAGCACAGATACGCAGTATTTT. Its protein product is CASSVLAGGGSTDTQYF.

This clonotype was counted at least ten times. CDR3 loop: CASSQETGLRAKNIQYF. The CDR3 DNA is TGTGCCAGCAGCCAAGAAACCGGTCTCCGAGCCAAAAACATTCAGTACTTC. V is TRBV3-1 and J is TRBJ2-4; D is uncertain. This CDR3 comprises 17 residues. Germline assignment: CDR1 LGHDT and CDR2 YNNKEL (reference sequence). Trimming took off 0 bases at V and 0 bases at J, with 12 bases between the two ends.

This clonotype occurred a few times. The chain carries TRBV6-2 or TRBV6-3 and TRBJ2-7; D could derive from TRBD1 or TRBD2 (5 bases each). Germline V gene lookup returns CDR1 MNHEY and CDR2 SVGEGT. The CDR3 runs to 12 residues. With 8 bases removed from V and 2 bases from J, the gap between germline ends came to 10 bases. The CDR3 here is CASSGQTYEQYF. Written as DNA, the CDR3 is TGTGCCAGCTCGGGGCAGACCTACGAGCAGTACTTC.

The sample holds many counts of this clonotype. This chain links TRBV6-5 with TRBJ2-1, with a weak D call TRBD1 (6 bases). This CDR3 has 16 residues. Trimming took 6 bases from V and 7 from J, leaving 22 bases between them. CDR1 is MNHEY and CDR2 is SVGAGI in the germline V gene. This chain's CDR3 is CASSLQGPALRNEQFF. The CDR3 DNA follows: TGTGCCAGCAGCCTCCAGGGGCCGGCCTTGCGGAATGAGCAGTTCTTC.

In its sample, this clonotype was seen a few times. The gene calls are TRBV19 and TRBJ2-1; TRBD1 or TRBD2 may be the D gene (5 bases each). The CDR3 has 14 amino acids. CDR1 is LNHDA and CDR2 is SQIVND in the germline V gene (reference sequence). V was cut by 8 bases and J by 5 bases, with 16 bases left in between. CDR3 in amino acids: CASGGGGQNNEQFF. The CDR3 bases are TGTGCCAGTGGGGGTGGCGGCCAAAACAATGAGCAGTTCTTC.

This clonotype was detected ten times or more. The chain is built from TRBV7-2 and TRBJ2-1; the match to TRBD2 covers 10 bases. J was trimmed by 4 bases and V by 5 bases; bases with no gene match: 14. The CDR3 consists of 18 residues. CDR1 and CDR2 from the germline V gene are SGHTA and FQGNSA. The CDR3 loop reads CASSRTGASGSTYNEQFF. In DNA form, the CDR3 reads TGTGCCAGCAGCCGAACAGGGGCTAGCGGGAGTACTTACAATGAGCAGTTCTTC.